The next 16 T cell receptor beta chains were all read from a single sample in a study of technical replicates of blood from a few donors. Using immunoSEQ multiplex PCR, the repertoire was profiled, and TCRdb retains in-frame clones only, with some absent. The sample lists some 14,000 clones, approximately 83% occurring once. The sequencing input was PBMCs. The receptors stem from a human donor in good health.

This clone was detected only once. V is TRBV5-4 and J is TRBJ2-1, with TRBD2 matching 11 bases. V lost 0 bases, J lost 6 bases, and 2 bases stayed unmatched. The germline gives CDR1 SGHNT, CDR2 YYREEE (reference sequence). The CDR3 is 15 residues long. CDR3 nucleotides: TGTGCCAGCAGCTTGGAACTAGCGGGAGTCAATGAGCAGTTCTTC. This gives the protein CASSLELAGVNEQFF.

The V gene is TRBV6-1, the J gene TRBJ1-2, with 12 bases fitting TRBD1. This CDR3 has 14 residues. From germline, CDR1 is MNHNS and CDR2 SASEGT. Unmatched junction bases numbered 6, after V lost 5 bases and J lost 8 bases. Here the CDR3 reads CASSTGQGAGGYTF. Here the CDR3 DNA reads TGTGCCAGCAGTACGGGACAGGGGGCAGGGGGCTACACCTTC.

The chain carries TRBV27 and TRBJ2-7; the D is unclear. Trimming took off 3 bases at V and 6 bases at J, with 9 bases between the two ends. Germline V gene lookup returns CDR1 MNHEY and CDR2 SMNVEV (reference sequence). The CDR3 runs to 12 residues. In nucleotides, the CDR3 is TGTGCCAGCAGTTTCCCATCCGGCGAGCAGTACTTC. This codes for CASSFPSGEQYF.

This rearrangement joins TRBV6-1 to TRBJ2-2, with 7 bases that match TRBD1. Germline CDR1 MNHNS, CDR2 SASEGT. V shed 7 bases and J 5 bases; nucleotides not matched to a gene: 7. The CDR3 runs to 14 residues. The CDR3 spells CASNRDSETGELFF. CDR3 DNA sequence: TGTGCCAGCAATAGGGACAGCGAAACCGGGGAGCTGTTTTTT.

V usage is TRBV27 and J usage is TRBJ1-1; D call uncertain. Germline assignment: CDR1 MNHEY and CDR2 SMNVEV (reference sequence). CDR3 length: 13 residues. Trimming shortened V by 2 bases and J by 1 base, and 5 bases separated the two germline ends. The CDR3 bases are TGTGCCAGCAGTTTAAACGGGAACACTGAAGCTTTCTTT. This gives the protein CASSLNGNTEAFF.

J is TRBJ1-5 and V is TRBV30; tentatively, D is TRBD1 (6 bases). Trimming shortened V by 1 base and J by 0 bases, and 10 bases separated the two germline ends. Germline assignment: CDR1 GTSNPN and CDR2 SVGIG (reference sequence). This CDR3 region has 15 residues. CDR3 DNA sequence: TGTGCCTGGAGTGAACGGACAGTTAGCAATCAGCCCCAGCATTTT. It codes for CAWSERTVSNQPQHF.

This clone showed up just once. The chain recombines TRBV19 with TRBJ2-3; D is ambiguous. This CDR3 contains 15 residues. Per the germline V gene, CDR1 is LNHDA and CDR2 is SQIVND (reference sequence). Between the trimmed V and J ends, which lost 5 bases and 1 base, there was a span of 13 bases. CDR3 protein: CASSPDLTRTDTQYF. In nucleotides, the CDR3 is TGTGCCAGTAGTCCCGACTTAACTCGCACAGATACGCAGTATTTT.

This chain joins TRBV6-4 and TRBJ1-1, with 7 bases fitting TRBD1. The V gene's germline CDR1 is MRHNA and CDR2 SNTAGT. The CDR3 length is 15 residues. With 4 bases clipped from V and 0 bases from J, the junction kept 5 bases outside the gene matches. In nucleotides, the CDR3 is TGTGCCAGCAGTGTCGAAGGGGGCATGAACACTGAAGCTTTCTTT. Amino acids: CASSVEGGMNTEAFF.

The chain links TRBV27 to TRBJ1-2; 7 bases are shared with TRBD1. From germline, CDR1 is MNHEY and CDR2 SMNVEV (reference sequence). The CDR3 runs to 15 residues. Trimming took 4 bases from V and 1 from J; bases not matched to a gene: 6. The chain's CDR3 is CASSYVRQGNYGYTF. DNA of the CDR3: TGTGCCAGCAGTTACGTCCGACAGGGTAACTATGGCTACACCTTC.

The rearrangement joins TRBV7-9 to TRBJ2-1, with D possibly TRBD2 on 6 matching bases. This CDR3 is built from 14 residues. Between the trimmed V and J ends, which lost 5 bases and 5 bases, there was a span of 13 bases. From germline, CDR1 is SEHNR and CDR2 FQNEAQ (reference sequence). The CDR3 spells CASSRGTSNNEQFF. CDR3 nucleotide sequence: TGTGCCAGCAGCAGGGGAACTAGCAACAATGAGCAGTTCTTC.

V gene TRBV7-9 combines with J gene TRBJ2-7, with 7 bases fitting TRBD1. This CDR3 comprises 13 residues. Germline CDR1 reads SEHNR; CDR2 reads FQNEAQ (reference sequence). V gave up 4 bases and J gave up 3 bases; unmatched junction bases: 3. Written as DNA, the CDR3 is TGTGCCAGCAGCTCCTGGACAGGCTACGAGCAGTACTTC. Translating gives CASSSWTGYEQYF.

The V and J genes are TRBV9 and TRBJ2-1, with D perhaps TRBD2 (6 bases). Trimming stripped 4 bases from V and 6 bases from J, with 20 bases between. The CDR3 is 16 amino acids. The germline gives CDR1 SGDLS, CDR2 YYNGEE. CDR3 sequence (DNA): TGTGCCAGCAGCAATTACGGGATAGCGGTCGGCAATGAGCAGTTCTTC. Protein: CASSNYGIAVGNEQFF.

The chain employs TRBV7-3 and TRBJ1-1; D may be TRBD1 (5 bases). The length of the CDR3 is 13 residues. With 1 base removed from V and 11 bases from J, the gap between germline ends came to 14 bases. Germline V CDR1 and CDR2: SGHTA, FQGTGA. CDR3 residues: CASSLMEGRPAFF. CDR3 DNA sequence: TGTGCCAGCAGCTTAATGGAGGGGCGTCCCGCTTTCTTT.

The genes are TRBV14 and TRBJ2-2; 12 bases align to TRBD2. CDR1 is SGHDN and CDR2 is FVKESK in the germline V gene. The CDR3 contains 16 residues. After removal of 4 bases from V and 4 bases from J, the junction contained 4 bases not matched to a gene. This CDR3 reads CASSLRLAGATGELFF. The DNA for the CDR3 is TGTGCCAGCAGCCTTAGACTAGCGGGAGCCACCGGGGAGCTGTTTTTT.

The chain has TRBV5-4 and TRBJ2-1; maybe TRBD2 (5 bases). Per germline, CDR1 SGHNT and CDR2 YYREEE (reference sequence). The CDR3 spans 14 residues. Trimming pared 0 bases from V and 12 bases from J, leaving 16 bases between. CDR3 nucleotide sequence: TGTGCCAGCAGCTTGGAGAGCGGCCTCCGAGCGCAGTTCTTC. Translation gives CASSLESGLRAQFF.

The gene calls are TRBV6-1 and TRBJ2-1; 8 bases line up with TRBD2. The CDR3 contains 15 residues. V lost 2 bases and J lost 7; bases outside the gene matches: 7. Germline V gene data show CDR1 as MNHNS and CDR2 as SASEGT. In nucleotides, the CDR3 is TGTGCCAGCAGTGAAATCGGGAGGGGACGAAATGAGCAGTTCTTC. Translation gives CASSEIGRGRNEQFF.